The 5 T cell receptor beta chains listed next were all sequenced from one sample in a study of T-cell memory formation after mild COVID-19. A single record per CDR3 protein comes from TCRdb applying MiXCR to the 5' RACE reads. This sample has about 430,000 distinct CDR3 sequences; about 20% occur once, and the top ten carry roughly 21%. The sequenced material came from PBMCs or a T cell subset sorted from them (not recorded which). The receptors shown here come from a man between 18 and 35 years old who had mild COVID-19 (a few samples of this study predate the infection). Cell type and time point are not known.

This chain joins TRBV7-9 and TRBJ2-7, with D possibly TRBD1 on 6 matching bases. Germline V gives CDR1 SEHNR, CDR2 FQNEAQ (reference sequence). This CDR3 has 16 residues. Trimming removed 7 bases from V and 5 bases from J, with 24 bases in between. In DNA form, the CDR3 reads TGTGCCAGCACCCCCCTGGGGGCTCCAGGTAGCGACGAGCAGTACGTC. Its translation is CASTPLGAPGSDEQYV.

The table lists this clonotype with a few counts. The chain couples TRBV2 to TRBJ2-3; 7 nucleotides match TRBD2. The junction had 4 bases not matched to a gene; V was cut back by 7 bases and J by 0 bases. Germline CDR1 and CDR2: SNHLY and FYNNEI. The CDR3 runs 14 residues. CDR3 DNA: TGTGCCAGCAAAAGCGGGGAAAGCACAGATACGCAGTATTTT. Translation: CASKSGESTDTQYF.

V usage is TRBV5-1 and J usage is TRBJ2-1, with TRBD1 as a possible D gene (5 bases). Trimming removed 4 bases at V and 8 bases at J, with 16 bases between. Looked up from germline, CDR1 is SGHRS and CDR2 is YFSETQ. CDR3 length equals 14 residues. The DNA for the CDR3 is TGCGCCAGCAGCCTATCCAGCAGGGTGCATGAGCAGTTCTTC. It translates to CASSLSSRVHEQFF.

The chain couples TRBV6-6 to TRBJ1-5; D possibly corresponds to TRBD1 (5 bases). The germline V gene encodes CDR1 MNHNY and CDR2 SVGAGI (reference sequence). Trimming took 2 bases from V and 0 from J, leaving 8 bases between them. CDR3 length: 15 amino acids. CDR3 DNA sequence: TGTGCCAGCAGTTACGGGGGTGATAGCAATCAGCCCCAGCATTTT. Its translation is CASSYGGDSNQPQHF.

This clonotype was seen at least ten times. The genes are TRBV27 and TRBJ1-1; a weak D match, TRBD1 (5 bases). Germline assignment: CDR1 MNHEY and CDR2 SMNVEV (reference sequence). This CDR3 contains 13 residues. V shed 6 bases and J shed 1 base, with 9 bases lying between them. CDR3 coding DNA: TGTGCCAGCAGCTTGACAGAGAACACTGAAGCTTTCTTT. It is translated as CASSLTENTEAFF.